This entry lists 10 T cell receptor beta chains sequenced from one sample in a study of PD-L1 blockade in urothelial cancer. TCRdb's table, derived via immunoSEQ multiplex PCR, lists solely in-frame clones and lacks some. The sample records around 66,000 clones, 88% being singletons. Noted time point: peripheral blood 6 weeks after treatment start. Sequencing was performed on PBMCs, taken around atezolizumab (anti-PD-L1) treatment. Every receptor here comes from a man between 60 and 70 years old with urothelial cancer.

The chain combines TRBV4-2 with TRBJ2-3; D gene unclear. CDR3 size: 18 residues. V gave up 1 base and J gave up 7 bases, with 24 bases separating them. The germline V gene has CDR1 LGHNA and CDR2 YNFKEQ. The CDR3 here is CASSQGARSTFLINTQYF. For the CDR3, the DNA is TGTGCCAGCAGCCAAGGGGCCAGGTCTACTTTCCTCATAAATACGCAGTATTTT.

V gene TRBV10-3 combines with J gene TRBJ2-7; perhaps TRBD1 as D (6 bases). The CDR3 runs to 14 residues. Trimming took 4 bases from V and 6 from J, leaving 16 bases between them. Germline values: CDR1 ENHRY, CDR2 SYGVKD. The DNA for the CDR3 is TGTGCCATCAGTGCCGACAGGACGCCTACCGAGCAGTACTTC. Amino acids: CAISADRTPTEQYF.

The gene calls are TRBV27 and TRBJ2-7; 12 bases fit TRBD1. This CDR3 contains 16 residues. Germline values: CDR1 MNHEY, CDR2 SMNVEV (reference sequence). The junction had 6 bases not matched to a gene; V was cut back by 1 base and J by 5 bases. This CDR3 is CASSLLAGQGANEQYF. CDR3 nucleotides: TGTGCCAGCAGTTTATTGGCGGGACAGGGGGCTAACGAGCAGTACTTC.

The gene calls are TRBV19 and TRBJ2-7; D not resolved. The V end lost 3 bases, the J end lost 1 base, and 16 bases lay between the germline ends. The CDR3 contains 16 residues. In germline, CDR1 is LNHDA, CDR2 SQIVND (reference sequence). The CDR3 spells CASSINAGLASYEQYF. The CDR3 bases are TGTGCCAGTAGTATTAACGCAGGTCTGGCGTCCTACGAGCAGTACTTC.

The chain has TRBV18 and TRBJ2-1; perhaps TRBD2 as D (6 bases). CDR3 length: 16 amino acids. In germline, CDR1 is KGHSH, CDR2 LQKENI. Trimming removed 6 bases at V and 1 base at J, with 16 bases between. This CDR3 is CASSQRWGDSYNEQFF. The CDR3 DNA sequence: TGTGCCAGCTCGCAAAGGTGGGGGGATTCCTACAATGAGCAGTTCTTC.

The chain uses TRBV7-9 and TRBJ2-3; a possible D gene is TRBD2 (6 bases). Trimming shortened V by 3 bases and J by 2 bases, and 12 bases separated the two germline ends. CDR1 is SEHNR, CDR2 FQNEAQ, per germline (reference sequence). The CDR3 runs 15 residues. CDR3 in amino acids: CASSFSGASTDTQYF. The CDR3 DNA reads as TGTGCCAGCAGCTTTTCGGGAGCGTCCACAGATACGCAGTATTTT.

V usage is TRBV5-4 and J usage is TRBJ1-1, with D unresolved. Trimming shortened V by 0 bases and J by 0 bases, and 9 bases separated the two germline ends. CDR1 is SGHNT, CDR2 YYREEE, per germline (reference sequence). This CDR3 has 15 residues. The CDR3 is CASSLANRVNTEAFF. DNA for the CDR3: TGTGCCAGCAGCTTGGCCAACAGAGTGAACACTGAAGCTTTCTTT.

V usage is TRBV6-1 and J usage is TRBJ2-7; 11 positions agree with TRBD1. The germline V gene has CDR1 MNHNS and CDR2 SASEGT. V lost 4 bases, J lost 3 bases, and 8 bases stayed unmatched. This CDR3 contains 16 residues. Here the CDR3 reads CASSVESGTGGYEQYF. The CDR3 nucleotides are TGTGCCAGCAGTGTTGAATCCGGGACAGGGGGCTACGAGCAGTACTTC.

This chain connects TRBV15 to TRBJ2-1, with D possibly being TRBD2 (5 bases). Trimming shortened V by 0 bases and J by 0 bases, and 6 bases separated the two germline ends. Germline V gene lookup returns CDR1 LNHNV and CDR2 YYDKDF (reference sequence). The CDR3 consists of 15 residues. The CDR3 sequence: CATSRDRGSYNEQFF. The CDR3 DNA is TGTGCCACCAGCAGAGACCGGGGCTCCTACAATGAGCAGTTCTTC.

This clone was observed a single time. The chain links TRBV9 to TRBJ2-5; 7 bases are shared with TRBD2. Trimming took 3 bases from V and 4 from J; bases not matched to a gene: 6. Germline-derived CDR1 and CDR2 are SGDLS and YYNGEE. The CDR3 has 14 amino acids. This CDR3 reads CASSDRRGLETQYF. CDR3 nucleotides: TGTGCCAGCAGCGATAGGCGGGGGTTAGAGACCCAGTACTTC.